The subject of this entry is one TCR beta chain. Antigen unknown. Sequencing used immunoSEQ multiplex PCR; TCRdb keeps in-frame clones, though not all of them. The sample carries some 110,000 clones, just over 90% recorded once. The sample is drawn from a study of T cell clones after liver transplantation. Study overall: Three of the eight recipients were HCV-positive; the rest had non-autoimmune, non-viral transplant indications.

Study-level findings and limits: Small, mixed patient groups and varying post-transplant times limit these conclusions.

Germline values: CDR1 MNHEY, CDR2 SMNVEV (reference sequence). The CDR3 consists of 17 residues. The V gene lost 1 base and the J gene lost 1 base, with 14 bases spanning the gap. V and J are TRBV27 and TRBJ2-1; D possibly corresponds to TRBD2 (5 bases). The clonotype comes from a human patient who received a liver transplant. Among the T cells, some may be from the graft donor. The sample was CD4+ T cells from blood, taken 12 months after liver transplant. CDR3 nucleotides: TGTGCCAGCAGTTTATTTGAGCTGAGGAGGTCCTACAATGAGCAGTTCTTC. Translated, it gives CASSLFELRRSYNEQFF.